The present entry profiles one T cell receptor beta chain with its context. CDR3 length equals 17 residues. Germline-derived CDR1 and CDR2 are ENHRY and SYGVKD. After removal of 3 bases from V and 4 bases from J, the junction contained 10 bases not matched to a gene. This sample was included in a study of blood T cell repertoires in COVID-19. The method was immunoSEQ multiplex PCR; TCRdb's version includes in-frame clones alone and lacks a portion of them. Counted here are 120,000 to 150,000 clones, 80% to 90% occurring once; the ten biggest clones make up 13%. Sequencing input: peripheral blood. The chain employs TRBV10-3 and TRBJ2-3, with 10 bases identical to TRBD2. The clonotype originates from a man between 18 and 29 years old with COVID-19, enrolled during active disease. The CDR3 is CAISDLAGVSPPDTQYF. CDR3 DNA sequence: TGTGCCATCAGTGACCTAGCGGGAGTCTCACCCCCAGATACGCAGTATTTT.